This TCR beta chain derives from a study of blood T cell repertoires in COVID-19. Study as a whole: Whether acute or convalescent, the COVID-19 samples came from the United States, Italy and Spain. T cells, B-cell-depleted T cells, or PBMCs provided the cDNA or gDNA that served as material.

Authors' methods: Reference gene primer amplification gave estimated nucleated cell counts. Using immunoSEQ multiplex PCR, the repertoire was profiled, and TCRdb retains in-frame clones only, with some absent. V and J calls and clone size are those listed in that table; D and trimming were worked out from the DNA. The sample shows some 150,000 clones, around 86% of them seen only once. Trimming pared 4 bases from V and 1 base from J, leaving 7 bases between. From germline, CDR1 is KGHSH and CDR2 LQKENI. This CDR3 has 14 amino acids. This sequence was found in a man between 65 and 85 years old with acute or convalescent COVID-19. This rearrangement joins TRBV18 to TRBJ2-2, with a possible D match to TRBD1 (6 bases). The sequencing sample was made of peripheral blood. CDR3 sequence (DNA): TGTGCCAGCTCACTACAGGGGAACACCGGGGAGCTGTTTTTT. Protein product: CASSLQGNTGELFF.